Listed below are T cell receptor beta chains from one sample, sequenced in a study of CD8 T cells in Susac syndrome. TCRdb re-analysed the immunoSEQ multiplex PCR reads in MiXCR, keeping a single row per CDR3 protein. The sample consists of 150,000 or so distinct CDR3 sequences, around 94% of them appearing once. Source material: CD4+ T cells from PBMCs. Receptors were obtained from a human donor with multiple sclerosis. Each CDR3 is given with its conserved first and last residue. A D gene is named only where the DNA matches it firmly. The size of a clone is reported for some rows only, either as once, few or many, or as a class for expanded clones.

cdr3_nt cdr3_aa clone_size j_call v_call d_call
TGTGCCAGCACCGGGATTCTTTTCTATGGCTACACCTTC CASTGILFYGYTF NA TRBJ1-2 TRBV6-2/TRBV6-3 NA
TGCAGTGCTAGAGATCCCCTAGGGACTCGCGACTCCTACGAGCAGTACTTC CSARDPLGTRDSYEQYF few TRBJ2-7 TRBV20-1 NA
TGTGCCAGCAGCTCTAGCGTAGCGGACAATGAGCAGTTCTTC CASSSSVADNEQFF NA TRBJ2-1 TRBV12-3/TRBV12-4 NA
TGTGCCAGCACCCTTAAGCCTCTAGCGGGAGGGTACGAGCAGTACTTC CASTLKPLAGGYEQYF NA TRBJ2-7 TRBV6-1 TRBD2
TGCAGTGCTGGGGGGACAGGGATTAGTCAGCCCCAGCATTTT CSAGGTGISQPQHF NA TRBJ1-5 TRBV20-1 TRBD1
TGCGCCAGCAGCCAGACCCCCCATGCGGGAGCGGGAGGGTACACAGATACGCAGTATTTT CASSQTPHAGAGGYTDTQYF NA TRBJ2-3 TRBV4-1 TRBD2
TGTGCCTCGGGTTCGGGGCTAGCGCAGTATTTT CASGSGLAQYF NA TRBJ2-3 TRBV30 NA
TGTGCCAGCTCACCGGGAAGGGCGCAGAGCGGCTACACCTTC CASSPGRAQSGYTF NA TRBJ1-2 TRBV18 NA
TGCAGTGCGAATCTGGGGCTCCGCACTGAAGCTTTCTTT CSANLGLRTEAFF NA TRBJ1-1 TRBV20-1 NA
TGTGCCAGCAGCCAAGATTCTGGAAATCAGCCCCAGCATTTT CASSQDSGNQPQHF once TRBJ1-5 TRBV3-1 NA
TGTGCCAGCAGCTTGTCGTCTAGCGGCTCCTACAATGAGCAGTTCTTC CASSLSSSGSYNEQFF NA TRBJ2-1 TRBV5-4 TRBD2
TGTGCTAGTGGTCAAAGCTACGAGCAGTACTTC CASGQSYEQYF few TRBJ2-7 TRBV12-5 NA
TGTGCCACCAGCTTGACAGGGGAGGAGTACACTGAAGCTTTCTTT CATSLTGEEYTEAFF NA TRBJ1-1 TRBV15 TRBD1
TGCGCCAGCAGCCAGGCCCCACCGCGGACAGGGAACACCGGGGAGCTGTTTTTT CASSQAPPRTGNTGELFF NA TRBJ2-2 TRBV4-3 TRBD1
TGTGCCAGCAGCTCCCTGGGGCCGCAAGAGACCCAGTACTTC CASSSLGPQETQYF NA TRBJ2-5 TRBV13 NA
TGCGCCAGCAGCGCAGCTCTACTAGCGGGAGGGCCCTACGAGCAGTACTTC CASSAALLAGGPYEQYF NA TRBJ2-7 TRBV4-3 TRBD2
TGTGCCAGCAGTTACTCGAGTGGCGGGATGAATGAGCAGTTCTTC CASSYSSGGMNEQFF NA TRBJ2-1 TRBV6-2/TRBV6-3 NA
TGTGCCACCAGCGTCCCAGGGGGTAACAATGAGCAGTTCTTC CATSVPGGNNEQFF NA TRBJ2-1 TRBV24-1 TRBD1
TGTGCCAGCAGCCCCAGCGCATACAATGAGCAGTTCTTC CASSPSAYNEQFF NA TRBJ2-1 TRBV7-2 NA
TGCAGTGCTAGAAAGGGAGCGGGACTAGCCGATGAGCAGTTCTTC CSARKGAGLADEQFF NA TRBJ2-1 TRBV20-1 TRBD2
TGTGCCACCCAAGGACAGGGCTACGAGCAGTACTTC CATQGQGYEQYF NA TRBJ2-7 TRBV12-3/TRBV12-4 TRBD1
TGTGCCAGCTCACCAGATCTCTCCTCCTACGAGCAGTACTTC CASSPDLSSYEQYF NA TRBJ2-7 TRBV18 NA
TGTGCCAGCAGCCAACGTGGAAATGAGCAGTTCTTC CASSQRGNEQFF NA TRBJ2-1 TRBV3-1 NA
TGTGCCAGCAGCTACGGGGGCAATCAGCCCCAGCATTTT CASSYGGNQPQHF NA TRBJ1-5 TRBV3-1 NA
TGCAGCGTTGTGGGCCAGGTGAACACCGGGGAGCTGTTTTTT CSVVGQVNTGELFF once TRBJ2-2 TRBV29-1 NA
TGCAGTGCTAGGACACGACTAGCGGGCCGCCAAGAGACCCAGTACTTC CSARTRLAGRQETQYF NA TRBJ2-5 TRBV20-1 TRBD2
TGTGCCAGCTCACCACCCGGGACGGGCAATCAGCCCCAGCATTTT CASSPPGTGNQPQHF NA TRBJ1-5 TRBV18 NA
TGTGCCAGCAGCCACGACAGGGGGCAAGCTAATGAAAAACTGTTTTTT CASSHDRGQANEKLFF NA TRBJ1-4 TRBV4-2 TRBD1
TGTGCCAGTAGTACCACAAATACCTACGAGCAGTACTTC CASSTTNTYEQYF NA TRBJ2-7 TRBV19 NA
TGTGCCAGCAGCCCCGGACAGATCACTGAAGCTTTCTTT CASSPGQITEAFF once TRBJ1-1 TRBV7-2 NA